This T cell receptor (beta chain) was observed in a study of blood T cells in healthy people across ages. In the case of this clonotype: The junction departs from the called germline gene at one end, perhaps through a read error.

A sample-barcoded 5' primer and a J-beta primer mix were used in a second PCR of roughly 6 to 11 cycles. A single record per CDR3 protein comes from TCRdb applying MiXCR to the 5' RACE reads. Here the sample spans about 1.4 million distinct CDR3 sequences, 59% being singletons. CDR3 size: 16 residues. Germline-derived CDR1 and CDR2 are MGHDK and SYGVNS. Material: blood. The J gene is TRBJ1-4, the V gene TRBV25-1; D is perhaps TRBD1 (5 bases). The source of this sequence is a man aged 18-30 years in good health. The CDR3 sequence: CTSSEYLGGVVEKLFF. CDR3 sequence (DNA): TGTACCAGCAGTGAATACTTGGGAGGGGTGGTAGAAAAACTGTTTTTT.